These 20 T cell receptor beta chains were sequenced from one sample in a study of shared clonotypes between healthy human individuals. Assay used: immunoSEQ multiplex PCR; TCRdb lists only in-frame clones, some missing. The sample holds fewer than 3 million clones; just under 95% are singletons and the top ten take more than 0.35%. Sequencing used naive CD4+ T cells from PBMCs. Subset here: CD45RA+ positively selected. All receptors come from a man between 18 and 29 years old in good health. Some clones in this sample may be carry-over from other donors' samples.

This clone was seen more than once but under ten times. The rearrangement links TRBV13 to TRBJ1-1; D is unclear. The ends were cut back, 2 bases at V and 4 bases at J, with 14 bases in the middle. In germline, CDR1 is PRHDT, CDR2 FYEKMQ (reference sequence). The CDR3 is 15 amino acids. The chain's CDR3 is CASSLRPRVGTEAFF. In nucleotides, the CDR3 is TGTGCCAGCAGCTTACGCCCGAGGGTCGGCACTGAAGCTTTCTTT.

The gene calls are TRBV4-2 and TRBJ2-3; a weak D match, TRBD1 (6 bases). The CDR3 loop spans 17 amino acids. Per germline, CDR1 LGHNA and CDR2 YNFKEQ. The V and J ends lost 3 bases and 1 base respectively, with 17 bases between them. Here the CDR3 reads CASSQEQGIRGTDTQYF. The CDR3 DNA reads TGTGCCAGCAGCCAGGAACAGGGTATAAGGGGCACAGATACGCAGTATTTT.

V gene TRBV4-2 combines with J gene TRBJ2-3; 12 bases match TRBD2. CDR3 length: 17 residues. The V and J ends lost 0 bases and 2 bases, in that order; junction bases with no gene match: 3. Per germline, CDR1 LGHNA and CDR2 YNFKEQ. This chain's CDR3 is CASSQEWTSGITDTQYF. CDR3 nucleotides: TGTGCCAGCAGCCAAGAGTGGACTAGCGGGATCACAGATACGCAGTATTTT.

The chain has TRBV18 and TRBJ2-5; 10 bases map to TRBD2. Losses at the gene ends were 3 bases for V and 5 bases for J; bases not matched to a gene: 12. Germline-derived CDR1 and CDR2 are KGHSH and LQKENI. The CDR3 consists of 17 residues. The CDR3 DNA follows: TGTGCCAGCTCACCCTTTGGACAGCGGGAGGGCCAGGAGACCCAGTACTTC. This sequence encodes CASSPFGQREGQETQYF.

This sequence joins TRBV7-3 and TRBJ2-5; D may be TRBD1 (5 bases). Germline V lookup: CDR1 SGHTA, CDR2 FQGTGA. This CDR3 has 13 residues. V lost 5 bases, J lost 3 bases, and 10 bases lay in between. The DNA for the CDR3 is TGTGCCAGCAGCGCGTTCAGGGAAGAGACCCAGTACTTC. Its translation is CASSAFREETQYF.

The chain is built from TRBV5-5 and TRBJ1-5; maybe TRBD1 (6 bases). CDR3 length: 18 amino acids. V lost 2 bases and J 0 bases, leaving 18 bases between the germline ends. Germline CDR1 reads SGHKS; CDR2 reads YYEKEE (reference sequence). In DNA, the CDR3 is TGTGCCAGCAGCTTTCTCCCGGGACACCCAATTAGCAATCAGCCCCAGCATTTT. It codes for CASSFLPGHPISNQPQHF. Complete variable domain (other parts from reference TRBV5-5 and TRBJ1-5): DAGVTQSPTHLIKTRGQQVTLRCSPISGHKSVSWYQQVLGQGPQFIFQYYEKEERGRGNFPDRFSARQFPNYSSELNVNALLLGDSALYLCASSFLPGHPISNQPQHFGDGTRLSIL.

The chain uses TRBV9 and TRBJ2-7; D is ambiguous. This CDR3 is 15 amino acids long. Per the germline V gene, CDR1 is SGDLS and CDR2 is YYNGEE. Trimming left V 0 bases short and J 7 bases short, with 17 bases between. The CDR3 region is CASSVVSQAGGEQYF. In DNA form, the CDR3 reads TGTGCCAGCAGCGTAGTAAGTCAGGCCGGCGGTGAGCAGTACTTC.

The V gene is TRBV11-2, the J gene TRBJ2-3; 10 bases are shared with TRBD2. The V segment lost 5 bases and the J segment 2 bases; nucleotides outside the gene matches: 13. The CDR3 covers 18 residues. Germline values: CDR1 SGHAT, CDR2 FQNNGV. CDR3 nucleotide sequence: TGTGCCAGCAGCGAAAACCGGGCTAGCGGGGGTAACACAGATACGCAGTATTTT. Translated: CASSENRASGGNTDTQYF.

This chain links TRBV25-1 with TRBJ2-3; 8 nucleotides align to TRBD2. CDR1 MGHDK and CDR2 SYGVNS come from the germline V gene. V dropped 2 bases and J dropped 4; count of bases not matched to a gene: 5. The CDR3 is 15 residues long. Here the CDR3 DNA reads TGTGCCAGCAGTGAACCAAGCGGGAGTTCAGATACGCAGTATTTT. It yields the protein CASSEPSGSSDTQYF.

This clone was counted between two and nine times. J is TRBJ1-1 and V is TRBV5-1; 9 bases line up with TRBD1. CDR1 and CDR2 from the germline V gene are SGHRS and YFSETQ. This CDR3 comprises 15 residues. V was clipped by 3 bases and J by 4 bases; unmatched bases: 7. CDR3 amino acids: CASSWGTGWGTEAFF. The CDR3 region has the DNA TGCGCCAGCAGCTGGGGGACAGGGTGGGGCACTGAAGCTTTCTTT.

This chain links TRBV18 with TRBJ1-2, with TRBD1 as a possible D gene (6 bases). The CDR3 contains 13 residues. Per the germline V gene, CDR1 is KGHSH and CDR2 is LQKENI. V was shortened by 2 bases and J by 8 bases, with 12 bases between the two germline ends. CDR3 protein: CASSPVEGEGYTF. The CDR3 region has the DNA TGTGCCAGCTCACCAGTGGAGGGGGAAGGCTACACCTTC.

The gene calls are TRBV2 and TRBJ2-5; 9 bases fit TRBD1. This CDR3 is 14 amino acids long. Germline V gene sequence: CDR1 SNHLY, CDR2 FYNNEI. V was clipped by 4 bases and J by 5 bases; unmatched bases: 5. This CDR3 is CASSVTGGGETQYF. In DNA, the CDR3 is TGTGCCAGCAGTGTGACAGGGGGAGGGGAGACCCAGTACTTC.

The V and J genes are TRBV6-6 and TRBJ1-3, with 7 bases lining up with TRBD1. The CDR3 runs 14 residues. Germline-derived CDR1 and CDR2 are MNHNY and SVGAGI (reference sequence). The ends lost 8 bases at V and 5 bases at J; junction bases unmatched: 9. The CDR3 region has the DNA TGTGCCAGCGGACCGACAGGGAATAGAAACACCATATATTTT. Translation gives CASGPTGNRNTIYF.

DNA of the CDR3: TGTGCCAGCAGCTTAGGACTAGCGGGAGCCCGCGAGCAGTACTTC. Residues: CASSLGLAGAREQYF. The rearrangement links TRBV7-3 to TRBJ2-7; 13 nucleotides match TRBD2. Trimming cost V 2 bases and J 6 bases; bases outside gene matches: 4. The germline CDR1 and CDR2 sequences are SGHTA and FQGTGA. The CDR3 spans 15 residues.

The chain carries TRBV10-3 and TRBJ1-1, with TRBD1 as a possible D gene (6 bases). V gave up 6 bases and J gave up 0 bases, with 11 bases separating them. Germline-derived CDR1 and CDR2 are ENHRY and SYGVKD. The CDR3 contains 14 residues. The CDR3 bases are TGTGCCATCAGCCCGGACAGTATGAACACTGAAGCTTTCTTT. Translation gives CAISPDSMNTEAFF.

The chain couples TRBV5-4 to TRBJ2-5, with TRBD2 identical over 8 bases. The CDR3 extends over 14 amino acids. After removal of 1 base from V and 5 bases from J, the junction contained 4 bases not matched to a gene. The V gene's germline CDR1 is SGHNT and CDR2 YYREEE (reference sequence). CDR3 sequence (DNA): TGTGCCAGCAGCTTGCGGGAGGGGGGGGAGACCCAGTACTTC. This gives the protein CASSLREGGETQYF.

CDR3 nucleotides: TGTGCCAGCATAGACAGGGACAGCGGCTACGAGCAGTACTTC. Its translation: CASIDRDSGYEQYF. The chain carries TRBV6-6 and TRBJ2-7; 7 bases are a match to TRBD1. V lost 7 bases, J lost 3 bases, and 9 bases stayed unmatched. Germline V gene lookup returns CDR1 MNHNY and CDR2 SVGAGI (reference sequence). CDR3 size: 14 residues.

This clone was seen more than once but under ten times. The chain links TRBV6-5 to TRBJ2-7; TRBD2 might be the D (6 bases). Germline values: CDR1 MNHEY, CDR2 SVGAGI. Trimming cost V 3 bases and J 1 base, with 16 bases left between them. The CDR3 extends over 16 amino acids. Written as DNA, the CDR3 is TGTGCCAGCAGTTATAGCTCGGGAGTAGGATCCTACGAGCAGTACTTC. It yields the protein CASSYSSGVGSYEQYF.

Concerning this clone: Additional DNA sequences in this sample encode the identical CDR3. The CDR3 here is CASSLDLETQYF. DNA of the CDR3: TGCGCCAGCAGCTTGGATCTAGAGACCCAGTACTTC. The V call is TRBV5-1, the J call TRBJ2-5; D unclear. Per germline, CDR1 SGHRS and CDR2 YFSETQ. V was clipped by 0 bases and J by 4 bases, with 4 bases between them. The CDR3 runs 12 residues.

The gene calls are TRBV9 and TRBJ1-2; D gene uncertain. The CDR3 is made up of 14 amino acids. Trimming cost V 0 bases and J 7 bases, with 13 bases left between them. Germline assignment: CDR1 SGDLS and CDR2 YYNGEE. CDR3 nucleotide sequence: TGTGCCAGCAGCGTAGGGACCTTCTCTTCTGGCTACACCTTC. This sequence encodes CASSVGTFSSGYTF.